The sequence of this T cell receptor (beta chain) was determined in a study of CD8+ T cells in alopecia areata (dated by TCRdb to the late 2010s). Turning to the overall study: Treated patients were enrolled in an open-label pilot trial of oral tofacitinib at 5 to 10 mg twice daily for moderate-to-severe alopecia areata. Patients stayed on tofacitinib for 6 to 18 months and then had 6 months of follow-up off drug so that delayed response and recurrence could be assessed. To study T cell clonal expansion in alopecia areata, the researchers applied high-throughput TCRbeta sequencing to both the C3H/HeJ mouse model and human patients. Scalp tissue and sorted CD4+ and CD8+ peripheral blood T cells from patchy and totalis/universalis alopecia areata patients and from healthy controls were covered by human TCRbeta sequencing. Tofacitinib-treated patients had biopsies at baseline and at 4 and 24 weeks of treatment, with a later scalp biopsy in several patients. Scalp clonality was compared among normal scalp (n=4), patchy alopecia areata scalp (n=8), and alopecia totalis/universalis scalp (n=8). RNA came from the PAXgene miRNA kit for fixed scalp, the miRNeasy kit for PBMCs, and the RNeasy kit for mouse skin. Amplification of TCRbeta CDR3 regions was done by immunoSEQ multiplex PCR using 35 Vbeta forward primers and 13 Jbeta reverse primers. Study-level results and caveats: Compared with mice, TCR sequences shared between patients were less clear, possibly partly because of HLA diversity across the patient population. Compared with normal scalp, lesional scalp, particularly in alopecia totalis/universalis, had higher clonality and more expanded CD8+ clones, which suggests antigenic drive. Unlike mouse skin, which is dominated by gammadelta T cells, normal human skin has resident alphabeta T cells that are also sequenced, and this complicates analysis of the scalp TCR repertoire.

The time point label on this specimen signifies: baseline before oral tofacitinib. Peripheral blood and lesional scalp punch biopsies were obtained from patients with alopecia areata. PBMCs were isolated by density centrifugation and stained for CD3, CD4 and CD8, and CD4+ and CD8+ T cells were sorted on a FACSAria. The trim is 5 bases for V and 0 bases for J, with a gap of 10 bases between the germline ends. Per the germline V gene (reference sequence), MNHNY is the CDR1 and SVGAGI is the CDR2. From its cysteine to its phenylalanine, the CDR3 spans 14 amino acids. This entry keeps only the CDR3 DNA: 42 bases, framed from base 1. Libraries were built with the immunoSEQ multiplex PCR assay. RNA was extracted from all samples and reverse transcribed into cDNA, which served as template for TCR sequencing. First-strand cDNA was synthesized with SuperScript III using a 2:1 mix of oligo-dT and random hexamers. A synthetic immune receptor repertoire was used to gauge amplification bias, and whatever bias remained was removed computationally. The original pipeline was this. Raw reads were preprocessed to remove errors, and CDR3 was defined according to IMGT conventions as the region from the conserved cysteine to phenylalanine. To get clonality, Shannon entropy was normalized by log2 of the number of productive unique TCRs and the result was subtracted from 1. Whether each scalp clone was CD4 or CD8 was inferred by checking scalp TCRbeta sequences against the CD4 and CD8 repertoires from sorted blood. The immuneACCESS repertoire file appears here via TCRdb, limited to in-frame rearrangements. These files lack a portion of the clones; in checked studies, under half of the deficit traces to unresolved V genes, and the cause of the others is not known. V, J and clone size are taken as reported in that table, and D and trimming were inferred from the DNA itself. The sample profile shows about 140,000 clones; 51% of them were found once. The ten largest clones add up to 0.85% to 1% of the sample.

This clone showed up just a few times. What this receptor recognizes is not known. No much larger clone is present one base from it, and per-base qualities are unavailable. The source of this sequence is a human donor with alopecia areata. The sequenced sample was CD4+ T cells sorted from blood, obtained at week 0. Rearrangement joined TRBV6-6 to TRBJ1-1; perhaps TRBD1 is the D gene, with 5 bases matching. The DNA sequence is TGTGCCAGCAGTAGTCAGGGTATGAACACTGAAGCTTTCTTT. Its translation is CASSSQGMNTEAFF.